The TCR beta chain under discussion was sequenced for a study of blood T cells in healthy people across ages. Study summary: Template switching retrieved approximately one barcoded beta molecule for each two T cells.

There are 14 residues in the CDR3. Germline V gene data show CDR1 as SQVTM and CDR2 as ANQGSEA. V gave up 6 bases and J gave up 8 bases; unmatched junction bases: 12. Study-level results: Naive T cell percentage showed a strong correlation with the diversity of TCR beta.

Details on this clonotype: Antigen specificity is unknown.

A second PCR of about 6 to 12 cycles used a sample-barcoded 5' primer and a J-beta primer mix. TCRdb reprocessed the 5' RACE reads via MiXCR and lists one record per CDR3 protein. Found here are around 1,000,000 distinct CDR3 sequences, approximately 25% of them singletons; the top ten hold 0.65% to 0.95%. This same sample was also part of a study on T cells of mothers and their children. As reported in that work: Donors were a few healthy Caucasian mothers and their six children.

Sequenced input: blood. The receptor was isolated from a girl aged 2-15 years in good health. The J gene is TRBJ2-1, the V gene TRBV29-1, with 8 bases fitting TRBD2. CDR3 nucleotide sequence: TGCAGCGTGCAATCGGGACTAGGGTCCGATGAGCAGTTCTTC. This gives the protein CSVQSGLGSDEQFF.